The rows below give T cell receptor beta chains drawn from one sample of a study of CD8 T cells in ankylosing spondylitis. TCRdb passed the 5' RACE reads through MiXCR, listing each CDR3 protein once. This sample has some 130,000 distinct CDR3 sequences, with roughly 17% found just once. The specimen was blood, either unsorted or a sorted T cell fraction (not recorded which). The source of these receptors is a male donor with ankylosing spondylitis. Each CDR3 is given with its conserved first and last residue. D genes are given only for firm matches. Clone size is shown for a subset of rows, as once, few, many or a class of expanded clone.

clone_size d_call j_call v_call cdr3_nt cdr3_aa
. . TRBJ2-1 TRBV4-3 TGCGCCAGCAGCCACCGGGGGACGACCCACAATGAGCAGTTCTTC CASSHRGTTHNEQFF
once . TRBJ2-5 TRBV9 TGTGCCAGCAGCGTAACAGGGTACGGCGAGACCCAGTACTTC CASSVTGYGETQYF
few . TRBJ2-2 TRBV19 TGTGCCAGTACGGGTAGTCAGATAGGGGCCGGGGAGCTGTTTTTT CASTGSQIGAGELFF
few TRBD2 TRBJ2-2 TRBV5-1 TGCGCCAGCAGCTTCGCACTAGCGGGCCACACCGGGGAGCTGTTTTTT CASSFALAGHTGELFF
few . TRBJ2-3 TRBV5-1 TGCGCCAGCAGCTTGGCTGGGGGCACAGATACGCAGTATTTT CASSLAGGTDTQYF
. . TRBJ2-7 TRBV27 TGTGCCAGCAGTTTCTCCGGGCCGGACTACGAGCAGTACTTC CASSFSGPDYEQYF
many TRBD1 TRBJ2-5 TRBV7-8 TGTGCCAGCAGCTTCCACAGGGGCTACAATCAAGAGACCCAGTACTTC CASSFHRGYNQETQYF
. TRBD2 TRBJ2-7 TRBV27 TGTGCCAGCAGTACGGGGGAGGGACTCGAGCAGTACTTC CASSTGEGLEQYF
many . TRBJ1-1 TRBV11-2 TGTGCCAGCAGAGACTGGAACACTGAAGCTTTCTTT CASRDWNTEAFF
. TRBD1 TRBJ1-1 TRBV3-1 TGTGCCAGCAGCCAAGGAGGGACAGGGGGCCTCACTGAAGCTTTCTTT CASSQGGTGGLTEAFF
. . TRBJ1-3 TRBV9 TGTGCCAGCAGCTCCCGCGGTGGGGGGCCGAGATTAGCTGGAAACACCATATATTTT CASSSRGGGPRLAGNTIYF
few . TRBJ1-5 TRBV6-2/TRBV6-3 TGTGCCAGCACCTCTCGGCAGGGGCTCCAGCCCCAGCATTTT CASTSRQGLQPQHF
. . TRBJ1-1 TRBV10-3 TGTGCCATCACCCCGGGACGGATGAACACTGAAGCTTTCTTT CAITPGRMNTEAFF
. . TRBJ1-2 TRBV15 TGTGTCACCAGCAGAGAGGCAGGGTCCTATGGCTACACCTTC CVTSREAGSYGYTF
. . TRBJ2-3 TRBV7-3 TGTGCCAGCAGCTTAACGTCACAGAACCCTAGCACAGATACGCAGTATTTT CASSLTSQNPSTDTQYF
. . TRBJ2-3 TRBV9 TGTGCCAGCAGCGCCTTTATCTCAGATACGCAGTATTTT CASSAFISDTQYF
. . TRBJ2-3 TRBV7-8 TGTGCCAGCAGGAGTAAAGCAGGGTTGAACACAGATACGCAGTATTTT CASRSKAGLNTDTQYF
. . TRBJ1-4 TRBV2 TGTGCCAGCAGTGAACGAGGGATCGGAACTAATGAAAAACTGTTTTTT CASSERGIGTNEKLFF
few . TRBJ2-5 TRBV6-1 TGTGCCAGCAGTGTCTTCACACAAGAGACCCAGTACTTC CASSVFTQETQYF
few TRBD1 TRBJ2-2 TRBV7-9 TGTGCCAGCAGCCAACAGGGGCGGATCACCGGGGAGCTGTTTTTT CASSQQGRITGELFF
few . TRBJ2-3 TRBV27 TGTGCCAGCAAAAGATTCGGGGAGAGCACAGATACGCAGTATTTT CASKRFGESTDTQYF
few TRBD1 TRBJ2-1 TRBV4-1 TGCGCCAGCAGCCAAGTCCCGGGACAGGATATAATAGGAAATGAGCAGTTCTTC CASSQVPGQDIIGNEQFF
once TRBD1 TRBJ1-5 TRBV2 TGTGCCAGCAGGGGGACAGGTACCCAGCCCCAGCATTTT CASRGTGTQPQHF
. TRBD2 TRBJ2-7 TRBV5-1 TGCGCCAGCAGCTCCCTTTCGGGAGGGACCTACGAGCAGTACTTC CASSSLSGGTYEQYF